This record looks at one T cell receptor beta chain sequence and its context. Its antigen target is currently unknown. The record has no base qualities; no much larger clone is one base away. Library creation used the immunoSEQ multiplex PCR assay. For TCR sequencing, RNA was extracted from every sample and reverse transcribed into cDNA to serve as template. First-strand cDNA was synthesized using SuperScript III with a 2:1 mix of oligo-dT and random hexamers. Amplification bias was assessed with a synthetic immune receptor repertoire, and residual bias was removed computationally. Processing in the source paper ran as follows. After raw reads were preprocessed to remove errors, the CDR3 was defined following IMGT conventions as running from the conserved cysteine to phenylalanine. Clonality was computed as 1 minus the Shannon entropy, with the entropy normalized by log2 of the number of productive unique TCRs. Whether scalp clones were CD4 or CD8 was inferred by matching scalp TCRbeta sequences against CD4 and CD8 repertoires sorted from blood. Imported from immuneACCESS, the table was reduced by TCRdb to in-frame sequences with V and J called. These copies leave out some clones; in studies compared against another copy, an unresolved V gene accounts for under half, and the cause of the remainder is not known. V, J and clone size reflect that table, while D and trimming were determined from the DNA. Within this sample are about 160,000 clones, with over 80% of them counted one time only. The ten largest clones capture more than 12% of the sample.

The data were obtained in a study of CD8+ T cells in alopecia areata listed by TCRdb under 2018. The study in broad terms: Treated patients were enrolled in an open-label pilot trial of oral tofacitinib, 5 to 10 mg twice daily, for moderate-to-severe alopecia areata. RNA was obtained with the PAXgene miRNA kit for fixed scalp, the miRNeasy kit for PBMCs, and the RNeasy kit for mouse skin. The study used high-throughput TCRbeta sequencing to examine T cell clonal expansion in alopecia areata, in both the C3H/HeJ mouse model and human patients. TCRbeta CDR3 regions were amplified by immunoSEQ multiplex PCR with 35 Vbeta forward and 13 Jbeta reverse primers. On the human side, TCRbeta sequencing was run on scalp tissue and on sorted CD4+ and CD8+ peripheral blood T cells from healthy controls and from alopecia areata patients with either patchy or totalis/universalis disease. Scalp clonality was compared among normal scalp (n=4), patchy alopecia areata scalp (n=8), and alopecia totalis/universalis scalp (n=8). Patients stayed on tofacitinib for 6 to 18 months and then had 6 months of follow-up off drug so that delayed response and recurrence could be assessed. Biopsies were taken from tofacitinib-treated patients at baseline and again at 4 and 24 weeks into treatment, and several of those patients also had a later scalp biopsy.

Read against the paper, the sample's time point label means: baseline before oral tofacitinib. Peripheral blood and lesional scalp punch biopsies were obtained from patients with alopecia areata. PBMCs were isolated by density centrifugation and stained for CD3, CD4 and CD8, after which CD4+ and CD8+ T cells were sorted on a FACSAria. Study-wide findings and limitations: Higher clonality and more expanded CD8+ clones were observed in lesional scalp than in normal scalp, particularly in alopecia totalis/universalis, a finding suggestive of antigenic drive. Scalp TCR repertoire analysis is complicated because resident alphabeta T cells in normal human skin are also sequenced, whereas mouse skin is dominated by gammadelta T cells. Shared TCR sequences between patients were less evident than in mice, which may be partly attributable to HLA diversity in the patient population.

CDR1 and CDR2 are read off the germline V gene (reference sequence) as SGHNT and YYREEE. The CDR3 runs 12 amino acids, cysteine and phenylalanine included. The entry retains the CDR3 DNA only, 36 bases that are in frame from base 1. V and J are truncated by 2 bases and 12 bases respectively, leaving an intervening sequence of 15 bases. Sequenced material: CD8+ T cells sorted from blood, taken at week 0. Here the chain combines TRBV5-4 and TRBJ2-7, with no reliable assignment of the D segment. This sequence was found in a human donor with alopecia areata. CDR3 protein: CASSFPSTHPYF. The sequenced DNA: TGTGCCAGCAGCTTCCCCTCGACACACCCGTACTTC.